Listed below are T cell receptor beta chains from one sample, sequenced in a study of T cell responses to AZD1222 COVID-19 vaccine. Sequencing was performed with immunoSEQ multiplex PCR; in TCRdb, only in-frame clones are kept and a portion is missing. In the table there are 250,000 or so clones, more than 80% of which are singletons. The source material was peripheral blood, sampled on day 0 of AZD1222 vaccination. The origin of the receptors is an adult in good health. Each CDR3 is given with its conserved first and last residue. The order of the fields is D gene, J gene, V gene, CDR3 protein, CDR3 DNA. A D gene is named only where the DNA matches it firmly.

d_gene: -
j_gene: TRBJ1-1
v_gene: TRBV27
CDR3aa: CASSSSAGGTEAFF
CDR3nt: TGTGCCAGCAGTTCTTCCGCGGGGGGGACTGAAGCTTTCTTT

d_gene: -
j_gene: TRBJ2-6
v_gene: TRBV11-2
CDR3aa: CASRSRVSGANVLTF
CDR3nt: TGTGCCAGCAGATCCAGAGTTTCTGGGGCCAACGTCCTGACTTTC

d_gene: -
j_gene: TRBJ1-5
v_gene: TRBV25-1
CDR3aa: CASSEFSNQPQHF
CDR3nt: TGTGCCAGCAGTGAATTCAGCAATCAGCCCCAGCATTTT

d_gene: TRBD1
j_gene: TRBJ2-1
v_gene: TRBV19
CDR3aa: CASSMDRGTYNEQFF
CDR3nt: TGTGCCAGCAGTATGGACAGGGGAACCTACAATGAGCAGTTCTTC

d_gene: -
j_gene: TRBJ2-1
v_gene: TRBV15
CDR3aa: CATSTRTGEQFF
CDR3nt: TGTGCCACCAGCACCCGGACGGGAGAGCAGTTCTTC

d_gene: -
j_gene: TRBJ2-2
v_gene: TRBV15
CDR3aa: CATMATTSTPGELFF
CDR3nt: TGTGCCACCATGGCGACTACCTCGACACCCGGGGAGCTGTTTTTT

d_gene: -
j_gene: TRBJ2-5
v_gene: TRBV5-1
CDR3aa: CASNSQGSETQYF
CDR3nt: TGCGCCAGCAACTCACAGGGTTCGGAGACCCAGTACTTC

d_gene: -
j_gene: TRBJ1-4
v_gene: TRBV4-1
CDR3aa: CASSQSRLGTNEKLFF
CDR3nt: TGCGCCAGCAGCCAATCCCGGCTCGGAACTAATGAAAAACTGTTTTTT

d_gene: -
j_gene: TRBJ1-1
v_gene: TRBV6-4
CDR3aa: CASSESFMNTEAFF
CDR3nt: TGTGCCAGCAGTGAATCCTTCATGAACACTGAAGCTTTCTTT

d_gene: TRBD1
j_gene: TRBJ1-1
v_gene: TRBV9
CDR3aa: CASRPRQGGMNTEAFF
CDR3nt: TGTGCCAGCAGACCCCGACAGGGTGGGATGAACACTGAAGCTTTCTTT

d_gene: -
j_gene: TRBJ2-1
v_gene: TRBV6-2/TRBV6-3
CDR3aa: CASSLWGETYNEQFF
CDR3nt: TGTGCCAGCAGCCTCTGGGGAGAAACCTACAATGAGCAGTTCTTC

d_gene: -
j_gene: TRBJ2-7
v_gene: TRBV2
CDR3aa: CASSEGWGLSYEQYF
CDR3nt: TGTGCCAGCAGTGAGGGATGGGGGCTCTCCTACGAGCAGTACTTC